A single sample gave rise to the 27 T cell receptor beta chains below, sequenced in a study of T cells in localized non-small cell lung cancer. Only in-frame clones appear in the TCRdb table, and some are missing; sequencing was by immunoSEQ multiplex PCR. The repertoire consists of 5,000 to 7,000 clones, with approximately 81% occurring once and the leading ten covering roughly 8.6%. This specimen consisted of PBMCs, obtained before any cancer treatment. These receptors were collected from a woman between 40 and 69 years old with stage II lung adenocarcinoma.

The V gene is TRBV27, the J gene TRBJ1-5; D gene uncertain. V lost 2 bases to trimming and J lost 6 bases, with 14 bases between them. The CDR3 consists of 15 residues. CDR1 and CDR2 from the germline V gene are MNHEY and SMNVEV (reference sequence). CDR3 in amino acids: CASSLMAVDGQPQHF. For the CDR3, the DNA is TGTGCCAGCAGTTTAATGGCAGTTGATGGTCAGCCCCAGCATTTT.

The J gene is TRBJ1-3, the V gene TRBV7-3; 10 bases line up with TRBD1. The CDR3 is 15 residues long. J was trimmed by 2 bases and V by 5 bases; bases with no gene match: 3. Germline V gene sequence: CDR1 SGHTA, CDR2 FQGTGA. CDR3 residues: CASSIGTGAGNTIYF. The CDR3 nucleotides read TGTGCCAGCAGCATCGGGACAGGGGCTGGAAACACCATATATTTT.

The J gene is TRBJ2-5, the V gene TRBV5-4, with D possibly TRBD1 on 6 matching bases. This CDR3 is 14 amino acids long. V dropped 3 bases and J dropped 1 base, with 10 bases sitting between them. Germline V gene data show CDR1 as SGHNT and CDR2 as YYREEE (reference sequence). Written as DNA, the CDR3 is TGTGCCAGCAGCTCGGACAGTCTCCAAGAGACCCAGTACTTC. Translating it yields CASSSDSLQETQYF.

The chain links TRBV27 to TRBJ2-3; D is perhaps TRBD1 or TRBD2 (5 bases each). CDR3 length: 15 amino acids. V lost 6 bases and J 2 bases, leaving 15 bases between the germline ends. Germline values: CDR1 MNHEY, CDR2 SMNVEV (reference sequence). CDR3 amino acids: CASSDRDGSTDTQYF. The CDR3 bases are TGTGCCAGCAGCGACCGGGACGGATCCACAGATACGCAGTATTTT.

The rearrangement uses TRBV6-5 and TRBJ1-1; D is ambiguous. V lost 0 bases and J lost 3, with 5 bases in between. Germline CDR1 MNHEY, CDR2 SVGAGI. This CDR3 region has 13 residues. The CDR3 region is CASSYSSYTEAFF. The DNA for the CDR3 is TGTGCCAGCAGTTACTCATCATACACTGAAGCTTTCTTT.

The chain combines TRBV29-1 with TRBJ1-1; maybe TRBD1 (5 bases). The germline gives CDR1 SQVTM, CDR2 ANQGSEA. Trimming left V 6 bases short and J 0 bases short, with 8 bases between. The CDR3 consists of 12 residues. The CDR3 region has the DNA TGCAGCGTGGAGACAGTGAACACTGAAGCTTTCTTT. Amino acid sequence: CSVETVNTEAFF.

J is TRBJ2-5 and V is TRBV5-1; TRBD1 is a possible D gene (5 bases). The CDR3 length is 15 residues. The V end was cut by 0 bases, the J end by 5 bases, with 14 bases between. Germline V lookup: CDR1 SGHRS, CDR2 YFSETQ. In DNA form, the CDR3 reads TGCGCCAGCAGCTTGGGATCCAGAAGGGGCGAGACCCAGTACTTC. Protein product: CASSLGSRRGETQYF.

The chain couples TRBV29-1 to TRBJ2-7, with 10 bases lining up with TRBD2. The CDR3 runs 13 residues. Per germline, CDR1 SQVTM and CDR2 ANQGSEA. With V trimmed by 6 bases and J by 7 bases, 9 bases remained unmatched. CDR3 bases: TGCAGCGTGTCTAGCGGGGGCCTGAGAGAGCAGTACTTC. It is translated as CSVSSGGLREQYF.

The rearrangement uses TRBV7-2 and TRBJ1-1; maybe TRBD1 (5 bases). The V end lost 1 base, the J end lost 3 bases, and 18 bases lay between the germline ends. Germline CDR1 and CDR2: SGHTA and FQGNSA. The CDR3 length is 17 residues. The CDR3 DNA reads TGTGCCAGCAGCTTAGGAGCTCCGGGACGGGCGGACACTGAAGCTTTCTTT. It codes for CASSLGAPGRADTEAFF.

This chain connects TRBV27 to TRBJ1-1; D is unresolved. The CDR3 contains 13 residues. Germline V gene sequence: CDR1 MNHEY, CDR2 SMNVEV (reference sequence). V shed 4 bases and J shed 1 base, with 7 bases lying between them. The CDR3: CASSYSPNTEAFF. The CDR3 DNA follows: TGTGCCAGCAGTTACAGTCCGAACACTGAAGCTTTCTTT.

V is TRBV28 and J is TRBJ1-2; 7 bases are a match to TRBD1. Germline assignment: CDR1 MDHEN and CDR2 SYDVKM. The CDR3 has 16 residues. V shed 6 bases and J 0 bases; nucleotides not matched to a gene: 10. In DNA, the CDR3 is TGTGCCAGCAGGGAGGGGACAGTCGTTACTAACTATGGCTACACCTTC. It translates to CASREGTVVTNYGYTF.

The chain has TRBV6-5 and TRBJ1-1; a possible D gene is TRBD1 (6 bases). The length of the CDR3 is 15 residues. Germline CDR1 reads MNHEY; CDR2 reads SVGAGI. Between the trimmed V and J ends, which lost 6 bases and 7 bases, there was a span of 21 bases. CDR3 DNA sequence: TGTGCCAGCAGAAGCAGTAATCAGGGGTGGAATGAAGCTTTCTTT. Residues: CASRSSNQGWNEAFF.

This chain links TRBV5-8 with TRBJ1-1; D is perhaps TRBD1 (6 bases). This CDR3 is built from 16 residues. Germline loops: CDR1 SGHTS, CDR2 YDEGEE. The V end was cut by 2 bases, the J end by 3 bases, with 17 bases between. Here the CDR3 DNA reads TGTGCCAGCAGCTTACCCTCACAGGGAAAGGACACTGAAGCTTTCTTT. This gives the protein CASSLPSQGKDTEAFF. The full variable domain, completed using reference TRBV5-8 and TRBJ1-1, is EAGVTQSPTHLIKTRGQQATLRCSPISGHTSVYWYQQALGLGLQFLLWYDEGEERNRGNFPPRFSGRQFPNYSSELNVNALELEDSALYLCASSLPSQGKDTEAFFGQGTRLTVV.

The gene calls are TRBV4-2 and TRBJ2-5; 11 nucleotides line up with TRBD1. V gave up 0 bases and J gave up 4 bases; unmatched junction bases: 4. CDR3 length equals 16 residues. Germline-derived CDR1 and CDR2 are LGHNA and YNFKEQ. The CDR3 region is CASSQETGTGGETQYF. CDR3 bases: TGTGCCAGCAGCCAAGAGACAGGGACAGGGGGAGAGACCCAGTACTTC.

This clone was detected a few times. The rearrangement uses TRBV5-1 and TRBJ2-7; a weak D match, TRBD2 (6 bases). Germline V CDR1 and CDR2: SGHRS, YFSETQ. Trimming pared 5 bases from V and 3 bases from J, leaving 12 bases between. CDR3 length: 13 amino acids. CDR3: CASRPSENYEQYF. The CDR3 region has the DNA TGCGCCAGCAGACCTAGCGAAAACTACGAGCAGTACTTC. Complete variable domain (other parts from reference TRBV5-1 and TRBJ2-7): KAGVTQTPRYLIKTRGQQVTLSCSPISGHRSVSWYQQTPGQGLQFLFEYFSETQRNKGNFPGRFSGRQFSNSRSEMNVSTLELGDSALYLCASRPSENYEQYFGPGTRLTVT.

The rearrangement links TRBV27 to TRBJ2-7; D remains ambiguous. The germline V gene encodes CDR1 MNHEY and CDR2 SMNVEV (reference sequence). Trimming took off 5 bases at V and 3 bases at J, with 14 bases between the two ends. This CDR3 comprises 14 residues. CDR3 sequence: CASSPEDGIYEQYF. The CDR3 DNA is TGTGCCAGCAGTCCAGAGGACGGAATCTACGAGCAGTACTTC.

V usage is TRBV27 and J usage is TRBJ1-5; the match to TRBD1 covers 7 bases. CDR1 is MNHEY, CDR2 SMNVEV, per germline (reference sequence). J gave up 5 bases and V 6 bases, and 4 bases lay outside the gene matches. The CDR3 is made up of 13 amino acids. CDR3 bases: TGTGCCAGCAGACAGGGGTTCGATCAGCCCCAGCATTTT. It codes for CASRQGFDQPQHF.

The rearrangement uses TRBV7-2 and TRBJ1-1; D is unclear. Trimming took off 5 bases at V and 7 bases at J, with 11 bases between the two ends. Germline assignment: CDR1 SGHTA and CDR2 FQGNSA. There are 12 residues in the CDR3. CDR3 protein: CASSLGRGEAFF. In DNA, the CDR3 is TGTGCCAGCAGCCTCGGACGGGGTGAAGCTTTCTTT.

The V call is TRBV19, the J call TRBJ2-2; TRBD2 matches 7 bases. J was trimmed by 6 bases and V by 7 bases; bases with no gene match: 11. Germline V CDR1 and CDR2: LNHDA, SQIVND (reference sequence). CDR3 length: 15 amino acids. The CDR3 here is CASTLGGRGAGELFF. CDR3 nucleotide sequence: TGTGCCAGTACCCTGGGGGGGAGAGGGGCCGGGGAGCTGTTTTTT.

DNA for the CDR3: TGTGCCAGCAGCTCGCAGGGTGCTCAGCCCCAGCATTTT. This codes for CASSSQGAQPQHF. This chain connects TRBV4-2 to TRBJ1-5; D possibly corresponds to TRBD1 (5 bases). The CDR3 length is 13 residues. Germline CDR1 LGHNA, CDR2 YNFKEQ. V was pared by 5 bases and J by 6 bases, with 11 bases between.

In nucleotides, the CDR3 is TGCAGCGTTGAGGACAGGGCGAACACTGAAGCTTTCTTT. It yields the protein CSVEDRANTEAFF. J is TRBJ1-1 and V is TRBV29-1, with TRBD1 identical over 8 bases. V was clipped by 3 bases and J by 1 base; unmatched bases: 1. The germline gives CDR1 SQVTM, CDR2 ANQGSEA. The CDR3 length is 13 residues.

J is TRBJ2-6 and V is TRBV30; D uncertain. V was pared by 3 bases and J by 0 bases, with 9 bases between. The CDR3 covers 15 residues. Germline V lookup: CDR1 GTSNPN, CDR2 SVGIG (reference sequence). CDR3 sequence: CAWSRLASGANVLTF. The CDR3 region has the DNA TGTGCCTGGAGCCGCTTAGCCTCTGGGGCCAACGTCCTGACTTTC.

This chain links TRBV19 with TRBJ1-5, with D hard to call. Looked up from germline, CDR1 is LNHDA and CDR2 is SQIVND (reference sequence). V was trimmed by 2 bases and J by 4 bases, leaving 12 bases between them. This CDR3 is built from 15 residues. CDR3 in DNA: TGTGCCAGTAGTATAAAAGCCAGCATGAATCAGCCCCAGCATTTT. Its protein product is CASSIKASMNQPQHF.

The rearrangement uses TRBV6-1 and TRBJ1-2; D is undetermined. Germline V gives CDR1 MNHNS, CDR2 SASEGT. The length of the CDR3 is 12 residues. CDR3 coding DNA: TGTGGGCTCTGGGAGGAAGTAGACGGCTACACCTTC. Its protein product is CGLWEEVDGYTF.

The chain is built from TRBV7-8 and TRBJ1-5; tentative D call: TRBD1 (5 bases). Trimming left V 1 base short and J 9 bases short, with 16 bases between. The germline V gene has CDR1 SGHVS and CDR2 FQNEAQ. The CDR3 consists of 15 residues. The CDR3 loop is CASSLERRGLGPQHF. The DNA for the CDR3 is TGTGCCAGCAGCTTAGAGCGTCGGGGCCTAGGGCCCCAGCATTTT.

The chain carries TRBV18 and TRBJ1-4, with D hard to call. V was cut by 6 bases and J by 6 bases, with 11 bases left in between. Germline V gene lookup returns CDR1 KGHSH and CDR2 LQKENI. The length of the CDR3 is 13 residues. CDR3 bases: TGTGCCAGCTCGCTTCACAAGGATGAAAAACTGTTTTTT. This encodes CASSLHKDEKLFF.

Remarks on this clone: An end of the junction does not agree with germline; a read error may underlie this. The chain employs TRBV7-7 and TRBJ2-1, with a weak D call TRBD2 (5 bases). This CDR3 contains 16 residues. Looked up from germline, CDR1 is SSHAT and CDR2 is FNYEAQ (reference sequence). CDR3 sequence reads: CASSLGIGLDGGEQFF. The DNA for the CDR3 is TGTGCTAGCAGCTTAGGGATTGGACTGGATGGCGGTGAGCAGTTCTTC. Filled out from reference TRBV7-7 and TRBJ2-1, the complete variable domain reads GAGVSQSPRYKVTKRGQDVTLRCDPISSHATLYWYQQALGQGPEFLTYFNYEAQPDKSGLPSDRFSAERPEGSISTLTIQRTEQRDSAMYRCASSLGIGLDGGEQFFGPGTRLTVL.